This TCR beta chain is from a study of T cells generated in artificial thymic organoids. General study points: Organoid-derived CD8 single positive T cells showed physiological TCR clonotype diversity.

Semi-nested PCR with reverse primers in the TRAC or TRBC constant regions amplified each chain separately. TCRdb reprocessed the 5' RACE reads with MiXCR, giving one entry per CDR3 protein. The data hold under 10,000 distinct CDR3 sequences, with about 16% observed a single time. This clonotype counts as medium-sized. What it binds is not known. Organoid and thymic CD3+TCRαβ+CD8 single positive cells were FACS sorted. This CDR3 comprises 15 residues. Germline V gene sequence: CDR1 SGHTA, CDR2 FQGTGA. Trimming took 4 bases from V and 4 from J; bases not matched to a gene: 3. J is TRBJ2-3 and V is TRBV7-3; 12 nucleotides line up with TRBD2. Sample: naive CD8+ T cells from the thymus. Subset specified: CD3+TCRalphabeta+CD8SP T cells; for blood, CD45RO-CCR7+ naive CD8+ T cells. The sequence came from a human donor who gave cord blood stem cells for thymic organoid culture, a cardiac surgery patient who gave postnatal thymus, or a blood donor (not recorded which). The CDR3, as DNA: TGTGCCAGCAGCTGGACTAGCGGGGTGGCAGATACGCAGTATTTT. Its protein is CASSWTSGVADTQYF.